Here is one T cell receptor (beta chain) with its context. Its specificity is unknown. The data stem from a study of OX40 agonist ivuxolimab in advanced cancers. Across the whole study: Cancers in dose escalation were hepatocellular, melanoma, renal cell and head and neck. The study's findings and limits: Clones of CD4+ and CD8+ blood T cells grew by week 6 at doses of 0.1 to 3.0 mg/kg.

TCRdb's table, derived via immunoSEQ multiplex PCR, lists solely in-frame clones and lacks some. This table holds more than 80,000 clones, about 92% found once. The V end was cut by 3 bases, the J end by 3 bases, with 18 bases between. This CDR3 region has 16 residues. The V gene's germline CDR1 is SGHRS and CDR2 YFSETQ. Samples were taken at baseline and on day 1 of cycles 4 and 7. Sequences were derived from CD4+ or CD8+ T cells sorted from blood, sampled in a trial of the OX40 agonist ivuxolimab. This rearrangement joins TRBV5-1 to TRBJ1-1, with a tentative D call TRBD1 (6 bases). This TCR derives from an adult with an advanced solid tumor such as melanoma, head and neck, liver or kidney cancer. The CDR3 is CASSSASTGTYTEAFF. The CDR3 DNA reads TGCGCCAGCAGCTCTGCAAGTACAGGGACCTACACTGAAGCTTTCTTT. Full variable domain (outside the CDR3, taken from reference TRBV5-1 and TRBJ1-1): KAGVTQTPRYLIKTRGQQVTLSCSPISGHRSVSWYQQTPGQGLQFLFEYFSETQRNKGNFPGRFSGRQFSNSRSEMNVSTLELGDSALYLCASSSASTGTYTEAFFGQGTRLTVV.